This T cell receptor beta chain was obtained from a study of blood T cell repertoires in COVID-19. In the original processing: The authors estimated nucleated cell counts from reference gene primer amplification. Profiling relied on immunoSEQ multiplex PCR, and the TCRdb table lists in-frame clones only, not all of them. From that table come the V and J calls and clone size; the DNA was used to work out D and trimming. Found here are over 100,000 clones, 75% to 90% of them singletons; the top ten hold more than 5%. The germline CDR1 and CDR2 sequences are SEHNR and FQNEAQ (reference sequence). V lost 5 bases, J lost 8 bases, and 6 bases lay in between. The CDR3 has 11 amino acids.

Sequences were obtained from peripheral blood. This TCR was sampled from a woman aged 45-60 years with COVID-19, enrolled during active disease. The gene calls are TRBV7-9 and TRBJ2-2; TRBD1 is a possible D gene (5 bases). CDR3 sequence: CASSPGGELFF. The CDR3 nucleotides are TGTGCCAGCAGCCCAGGGGGGGAGCTGTTTTTT.